These T cell receptor beta chains were read from a single sample in a study of T cell repertoires in cytomegalovirus infection. These receptors have no known antigen. TCRdb used MiXCR to reprocess the reads, holding one entry per CDR3 protein. The sample records 550,000 to 850,000 distinct CDR3 sequences, around a third being singletons. Sequenced here: cultured PBMCs, sampled from culture after CMV antigen stimulation. All receptors come from a human donor in good health (CMV status not recorded). Some clones in this sample may be carry-over from other donors' samples. Each CDR3 is given with its conserved first and last residue. Fields, in order: V gene, clone size, D gene, J gene, CDR3 length, CDR3 DNA, CDR3 protein. D genes are given only for firm matches. Size is omitted from some rows. Given values are once, few, many or a class for expanded clones.

V gene: TRBV7-2; clone size: few; D gene: TRBD2; J gene: TRBJ2-5; CDR3 length: 13; CDR3 DNA: TGTGCCAGCAGCTTAGCGTACCGGGAGGGCCAGTACTTC; CDR3 protein: CASSLAYREGQYF
V gene: TRBV5-5; clone size: -; D gene: TRBD2; J gene: TRBJ2-2; CDR3 length: 17; CDR3 DNA: TGTGCCAGCAGCTTGAGGCTAGCGGGAGGAGGAACCGGGGAGCTGTTTTTT; CDR3 protein: CASSLRLAGGGTGELFF
V gene: TRBV7-8; clone size: few; D gene: -; J gene: TRBJ1-6; CDR3 length: 13; CDR3 DNA: TGTGCCAGCGTCTCGTCAGTTAATTCACCCCTCCACTTT; CDR3 protein: CASVSSVNSPLHF
V gene: TRBV19; clone size: -; D gene: TRBD2; J gene: TRBJ2-7; CDR3 length: 14; CDR3 DNA: TGTGCCAGTAGTATCCTGTTAACTAGCGACGAGCAGTACTTC; CDR3 protein: CASSILLTSDEQYF
V gene: TRBV7-6; clone size: -; D gene: -; J gene: TRBJ2-3; CDR3 length: 16; CDR3 DNA: TGTGCCAGCAGCCCGTCTCCGCTCGCACGCACAGATACGCAGTATTTT; CDR3 protein: CASSPSPLARTDTQYF
V gene: TRBV2; clone size: few; D gene: -; J gene: TRBJ2-3; CDR3 length: 15; CDR3 DNA: TGTGCCAGCAGTGAAGGCAGGTCTAGCACAGATACGCAGTATTTT; CDR3 protein: CASSEGRSSTDTQYF
V gene: TRBV6-2/TRBV6-3; clone size: -; D gene: -; J gene: TRBJ2-1; CDR3 length: 11; CDR3 DNA: TGTGCCAGCGCCCAGGGAAATGAGCAGTTCTTC; CDR3 protein: CASAQGNEQFF
V gene: TRBV12-3/TRBV12-4; clone size: few; D gene: TRBD1; J gene: TRBJ2-5; CDR3 length: 15; CDR3 DNA: TGTGCCAGCAGTTTAATGGACAGGGAGAAAGAGACCCAGTACTTC; CDR3 protein: CASSLMDREKETQYF
V gene: TRBV7-2; clone size: many; D gene: TRBD1; J gene: TRBJ1-5; CDR3 length: 16; CDR3 DNA: TGTGCCAGCAGCACGGGACAGGGGGCAGGAAATCAGCCCCAGCATTTT; CDR3 protein: CASSTGQGAGNQPQHF
V gene: TRBV5-6; clone size: few; D gene: -; J gene: TRBJ1-5; CDR3 length: 17; CDR3 DNA: TGTGCCAGCAGCTTGGGGTCCGGAACTTATAGCAATCAGCCCCAGCATTTT; CDR3 protein: CASSLGSGTYSNQPQHF
V gene: TRBV12-3/TRBV12-4; clone size: few; D gene: TRBD1; J gene: TRBJ2-7; CDR3 length: 16; CDR3 DNA: TGTGCCAGCAGCTATCCCGAGGGGACAGGGGGCTACGAGCAGTACTTC; CDR3 protein: CASSYPEGTGGYEQYF
V gene: TRBV28; clone size: -; D gene: -; J gene: TRBJ1-5; CDR3 length: 14; CDR3 DNA: TGTGCCAGCAGTTGGGGTGCTAACAATCAGCCCCAGCATTTT; CDR3 protein: CASSWGANNQPQHF
V gene: TRBV11-3; clone size: -; D gene: TRBD2; J gene: TRBJ2-1; CDR3 length: 17; CDR3 DNA: TGTGCCAGCAGCTTAGCCCTCAGCGGGGGGACCTACAATGAGCAGTTCTTC; CDR3 protein: CASSLALSGGTYNEQFF
V gene: TRBV2; clone size: -; D gene: TRBD2; J gene: TRBJ2-3; CDR3 length: 14; CDR3 DNA: TGTGCCAGCAGTCGTGTACTAGCGCCAGATACGCAGTATTTT; CDR3 protein: CASSRVLAPDTQYF
V gene: TRBV10-3; clone size: once; D gene: -; J gene: TRBJ2-7; CDR3 length: 17; CDR3 DNA: TGTGCCATCAGTGAAATTGCGGACCCTGTCGTCGGGTACGAGCAGTACTTC; CDR3 protein: CAISEIADPVVGYEQYF
V gene: TRBV6-5; clone size: -; D gene: TRBD1; J gene: TRBJ1-5; CDR3 length: 12; CDR3 DNA: TGTGCCGCGAGTACAGGGGATCAGCCCCAGCATTTT; CDR3 protein: CAASTGDQPQHF
V gene: TRBV7-9; clone size: -; D gene: TRBD1; J gene: TRBJ2-2; CDR3 length: 15; CDR3 DNA: TGTGCCAGCAGCTTGACAGGGGCTGGGACCGGGGAGCTGTTTTTT; CDR3 protein: CASSLTGAGTGELFF
V gene: TRBV10-3; clone size: -; D gene: TRBD2; J gene: TRBJ2-1; CDR3 length: 19; CDR3 DNA: TGTGCCATCAGCGATACTCCGGGACTAGCGGGAGGCCATGAGGATGAGCAGTTCTTC; CDR3 protein: CAISDTPGLAGGHEDEQFF
V gene: TRBV6-6; clone size: few; D gene: TRBD2; J gene: TRBJ2-3; CDR3 length: 15; CDR3 DNA: TGTGCCAGCAGTTACAGGCGGAGCGGGGCAGATACGCAGTATTTT; CDR3 protein: CASSYRRSGADTQYF
V gene: TRBV6-1; clone size: -; D gene: -; J gene: TRBJ2-7; CDR3 length: 16; CDR3 DNA: TGTGCCAGCAGTGAAGCTTTTAGCGAGGGCTCCTACGAGCAGTACTTC; CDR3 protein: CASSEAFSEGSYEQYF
V gene: TRBV7-8; clone size: many; D gene: TRBD2; J gene: TRBJ2-1; CDR3 length: 16; CDR3 DNA: TGTGCCAGCAGCTTAGGGAGCGGGGGGGCTAACAATGAGCAGTTCTTC; CDR3 protein: CASSLGSGGANNEQFF
V gene: TRBV19; clone size: -; D gene: TRBD2; J gene: TRBJ2-1; CDR3 length: 15; CDR3 DNA: TGTGCCAGTAGTTCAAGCGGGGGGGCACACAATGAGCAGTTCTTC; CDR3 protein: CASSSSGGAHNEQFF
V gene: TRBV7-6; clone size: few; D gene: TRBD1; J gene: TRBJ2-7; CDR3 length: 14; CDR3 DNA: TGTGCCAGCAGCCCCCGGGACAGGGTCCACGAGCAGTACTTC; CDR3 protein: CASSPRDRVHEQYF
V gene: TRBV29-1; clone size: -; D gene: -; J gene: TRBJ2-5; CDR3 length: 14; CDR3 DNA: TGCAGCGTACGAAGGGCGGGGTCGATGGAGACCCAGTACTTC; CDR3 protein: CSVRRAGSMETQYF
V gene: TRBV27; clone size: -; D gene: -; J gene: TRBJ1-1; CDR3 length: 12; CDR3 DNA: TGTGCCAGCAGGGAGATGAACACTGAAGCTTTCTTT; CDR3 protein: CASREMNTEAFF
V gene: TRBV6-1; clone size: -; D gene: -; J gene: TRBJ2-1; CDR3 length: 15; CDR3 DNA: TGTGCCAGCAGTGGCCCCAGGGTGGGCATGGATGAGCAGTTCTTC; CDR3 protein: CASSGPRVGMDEQFF
V gene: TRBV29-1; clone size: -; D gene: -; J gene: TRBJ1-1; CDR3 length: 11; CDR3 DNA: TGCAGGGATCCCCCCTGGCCTAAAGCTTTCTTT; CDR3 protein: CRDPPWPKAFF
V gene: TRBV7-8; clone size: few; D gene: TRBD1; J gene: TRBJ2-7; CDR3 length: 15; CDR3 DNA: TGTGCCAGCAGCTTAACATGGACAGGGGAGTACGAGCAGTACTTC; CDR3 protein: CASSLTWTGEYEQYF
V gene: TRBV7-7; clone size: -; D gene: -; J gene: TRBJ2-3; CDR3 length: 16; CDR3 DNA: TGTGCCAGCAGCTTGGAAGCAGCGGGCTCCACAGATACGCAGTATTTT; CDR3 protein: CASSLEAAGSTDTQYF
V gene: TRBV7-2; clone size: many; D gene: -; J gene: TRBJ1-5; CDR3 length: 12; CDR3 DNA: TGTGCCAGCAGCTCACAGGGTGGGCCCCAGCATTTT; CDR3 protein: CASSSQGGPQHF
V gene: TRBV7-9; clone size: few; D gene: TRBD2; J gene: TRBJ2-7; CDR3 length: 18; CDR3 DNA: TGTGCCAGCAGCTCCGTGGGACTAGCGGGAGGCCCTCCTGTCGAGCAGTACTTC; CDR3 protein: CASSSVGLAGGPPVEQYF
V gene: TRBV19; clone size: -; D gene: -; J gene: TRBJ1-1; CDR3 length: 13; CDR3 DNA: TGTGCCAGCAGCATCGGGGTGAACACTGAAGCTTTCTTT; CDR3 protein: CASSIGVNTEAFF
V gene: TRBV12-5; clone size: few; D gene: TRBD2; J gene: TRBJ2-7; CDR3 length: 19; CDR3 DNA: TGTGCTAGTGGTCCCCCCGGGGCGGGAGGGCGAATTTTTACCTACGAGCAGTACTTC; CDR3 protein: CASGPPGAGGRIFTYEQYF
V gene: TRBV12-3/TRBV12-4; clone size: many; D gene: -; J gene: TRBJ1-1; CDR3 length: 12; CDR3 DNA: TGTGCCAGCAGTAGCCTTGGTACTGAAGCTTTCTTT; CDR3 protein: CASSSLGTEAFF
V gene: TRBV2; clone size: few; D gene: TRBD2; J gene: TRBJ2-3; CDR3 length: 14; CDR3 DNA: TGTGCCAGCATCCAGCGGGGGGGCACAGATACGCAGTATTTT; CDR3 protein: CASIQRGGTDTQYF
V gene: TRBV4-1; clone size: few; D gene: -; J gene: TRBJ2-1; CDR3 length: 17; CDR3 DNA: TGCGCCAGCAGCCAAGTTAAGGGGGTCCTCACCTACAATGAGCAGTTCTTC; CDR3 protein: CASSQVKGVLTYNEQFF
V gene: TRBV2; clone size: -; D gene: TRBD1; J gene: TRBJ1-6; CDR3 length: 16; CDR3 DNA: TGTGCCAGCAGGTTGTGGCCAGGGGGCGTGGATTCACCCCTCCACTTT; CDR3 protein: CASRLWPGGVDSPLHF
V gene: TRBV29-1; clone size: -; D gene: -; J gene: TRBJ2-3; CDR3 length: 12; CDR3 DNA: TGCAGCGCAGGCCCAGGCACAGATACGCAGTATTTT; CDR3 protein: CSAGPGTDTQYF
V gene: TRBV12-3/TRBV12-4; clone size: few; D gene: TRBD2; J gene: TRBJ2-5; CDR3 length: 21; CDR3 DNA: TGTGCCAGCAGTGGAGACGAAGGCGTTCGGTGGACTAGCGGGTTCCAAGAGACCCAGTACTTC; CDR3 protein: CASSGDEGVRWTSGFQETQYF
V gene: TRBV7-2; clone size: many; D gene: -; J gene: TRBJ2-3; CDR3 length: 13; CDR3 DNA: TGTGCCAGCAGCTTTGGGTTTTCAGATACGCAGTATTTT; CDR3 protein: CASSFGFSDTQYF
V gene: TRBV5-5; clone size: few; D gene: -; J gene: TRBJ2-3; CDR3 length: 16; CDR3 DNA: TGTGCCAGCAGTTCGTCCCGAGGCGGGGAGGCAGATACGCAGTATTTT; CDR3 protein: CASSSSRGGEADTQYF
V gene: TRBV7-6; clone size: many; D gene: TRBD2; J gene: TRBJ2-3; CDR3 length: 16; CDR3 DNA: TGTGCCAGCAGCTTGGGACTAGCGGGGGGGCAAGATACGCAGTATTTT; CDR3 protein: CASSLGLAGGQDTQYF
V gene: TRBV4-1; clone size: few; D gene: -; J gene: TRBJ1-5; CDR3 length: 14; CDR3 DNA: TGCGCCAGCAGTTCAACACAGGGCCATCAGCCCCAGCATTTT; CDR3 protein: CASSSTQGHQPQHF
V gene: TRBV12-3/TRBV12-4; clone size: -; D gene: TRBD2; J gene: TRBJ2-7; CDR3 length: 14; CDR3 DNA: TGTGCCAGCAGTTTCGGCGGGAGTAAGTACGAGCAGTACTTC; CDR3 protein: CASSFGGSKYEQYF
V gene: TRBV11-2; clone size: -; D gene: TRBD2; J gene: TRBJ2-2; CDR3 length: 15; CDR3 DNA: TGTGCCAGCAGCTTAAAACTAGCGGGAGCCGGGGAGCTGTTTTTT; CDR3 protein: CASSLKLAGAGELFF
V gene: TRBV7-2; clone size: few; D gene: -; J gene: TRBJ2-2; CDR3 length: 16; CDR3 DNA: TGTGCCAGCAGCTTAGTAGGTGGCTTGACTAGCGGGGAGCTGTTTTTT; CDR3 protein: CASSLVGGLTSGELFF
V gene: TRBV3-1; clone size: -; D gene: -; J gene: TRBJ2-5; CDR3 length: 15; CDR3 DNA: TGTGCCAGCAGCCAAGTCCGGGGACCACAAGAGACCCAGTACTTC; CDR3 protein: CASSQVRGPQETQYF
V gene: TRBV7-2; clone size: -; D gene: -; J gene: TRBJ1-1; CDR3 length: 14; CDR3 DNA: TGTGCCAGCGGGGGGATTGGTAGGAACACTGAAGCTTTCTTT; CDR3 protein: CASGGIGRNTEAFF
V gene: TRBV7-2; clone size: many; D gene: -; J gene: TRBJ2-5; CDR3 length: 12; CDR3 DNA: TGTGCCAGCAGCCTAAATAGTGAGACCCAGTACTTC; CDR3 protein: CASSLNSETQYF
V gene: TRBV3-1; clone size: -; D gene: -; J gene: TRBJ2-3; CDR3 length: 12; CDR3 DNA: TGTGCCAGCAGACCTGGGCCGACAAAGGAGTATTTT; CDR3 protein: CASRPGPTKEYF
V gene: TRBV2; clone size: few; D gene: -; J gene: TRBJ2-1; CDR3 length: 12; CDR3 DNA: TGTGCCAGCAGCCCAACAGGGTTTGAGCAGTTCTTC; CDR3 protein: CASSPTGFEQFF
V gene: TRBV20-1; clone size: few; D gene: -; J gene: TRBJ2-1; CDR3 length: 16; CDR3 DNA: TGCAGTGCTAGAGATAGGCGGAGGGGCTCCTACAATGAGCAGTTCTTC; CDR3 protein: CSARDRRRGSYNEQFF
V gene: TRBV6-6; clone size: -; D gene: -; J gene: TRBJ1-1; CDR3 length: 10; CDR3 DNA: TGTGCCAGCAGCTTCCCTCTAGCTTTCTTT; CDR3 protein: CASSFPLAFF
V gene: TRBV11-2; clone size: few; D gene: -; J gene: TRBJ1-4; CDR3 length: 14; CDR3 DNA: TGTGCCAGCAGCTCCCCGAGGGGTAGAGAAAAACTGTTTTTT; CDR3 protein: CASSSPRGREKLFF
V gene: TRBV20-1; clone size: -; D gene: -; J gene: TRBJ2-3; CDR3 length: 14; CDR3 DNA: TGCAGTGCTAGCGGTGCAGGGTACACAGATACGCAGTATTTT; CDR3 protein: CSASGAGYTDTQYF
V gene: TRBV6-1; clone size: -; D gene: -; J gene: TRBJ2-4; CDR3 length: 16; CDR3 DNA: TGTGCCAGCACGGGTTGGGCAGGGGCCCCAAGGAACATTCAGTACTTC; CDR3 protein: CASTGWAGAPRNIQYF
V gene: TRBV19; clone size: -; D gene: TRBD1; J gene: TRBJ2-3; CDR3 length: 14; CDR3 DNA: TGTGCCAGTGCCGACAGGGGTGAAACAGATACGCAGTATTTT; CDR3 protein: CASADRGETDTQYF
V gene: TRBV12-3/TRBV12-4; clone size: few; D gene: -; J gene: TRBJ2-3; CDR3 length: 14; CDR3 DNA: TGTGCCAGCAGTTGGGTGGGGAGCACAGATACGCAGTATTTT; CDR3 protein: CASSWVGSTDTQYF
V gene: TRBV10-3; clone size: once; D gene: TRBD1; J gene: TRBJ2-5; CDR3 length: 11; CDR3 DNA: TGTGCCATCAGTGGACAGGGGCCCCAGTACTTC; CDR3 protein: CAISGQGPQYF
V gene: TRBV28; clone size: -; D gene: -; J gene: TRBJ2-5; CDR3 length: 13; CDR3 DNA: TGTGCCAGCAGAAGACAGACTCAAGAGACCCAGTACTTC; CDR3 protein: CASRRQTQETQYF